This T cell receptor (beta chain) was sequenced for a study of cytomegalovirus exposure and HLA in healthy donors. Regarding the study as a whole: Most TCR sequences proved rare, with some public TCRs found in many donors. The availability of immune exposure information extended only to CMV serostatus. Later analysis showed most CMV-associated TCR beta chains appearing HLA-restricted. TCR beta chain V- and J-gene trimming was linked, in a later analysis, to a missense variant in DCLRE1C.

The primer mix had 60 Vbeta and 13 Jbeta primers. Data came from immunoSEQ multiplex PCR; TCRdb stores just in-frame clones and leaves some out. The table shows fewer than 120,000 clones, with around 83% occurring only once. This clone came up once. Its antigen is not identified. V shed 3 bases and J shed 1 base, with 6 bases lying between them. Germline V gene sequence: CDR1 SGHDN, CDR2 FVKESK. There are 13 residues in the CDR3. The TCR was taken from a woman aged 55-70 years in good health and CMV-seropositive. This sequence joins TRBV14 and TRBJ1-1; tentatively, D is TRBD1 (6 bases). Sequencing used PBMCs. CDR3 nucleotide sequence: TGTGCCAGCAGCCAGGACAGGAACACTGAAGCTTTCTTT. Translating gives CASSQDRNTEAFF.